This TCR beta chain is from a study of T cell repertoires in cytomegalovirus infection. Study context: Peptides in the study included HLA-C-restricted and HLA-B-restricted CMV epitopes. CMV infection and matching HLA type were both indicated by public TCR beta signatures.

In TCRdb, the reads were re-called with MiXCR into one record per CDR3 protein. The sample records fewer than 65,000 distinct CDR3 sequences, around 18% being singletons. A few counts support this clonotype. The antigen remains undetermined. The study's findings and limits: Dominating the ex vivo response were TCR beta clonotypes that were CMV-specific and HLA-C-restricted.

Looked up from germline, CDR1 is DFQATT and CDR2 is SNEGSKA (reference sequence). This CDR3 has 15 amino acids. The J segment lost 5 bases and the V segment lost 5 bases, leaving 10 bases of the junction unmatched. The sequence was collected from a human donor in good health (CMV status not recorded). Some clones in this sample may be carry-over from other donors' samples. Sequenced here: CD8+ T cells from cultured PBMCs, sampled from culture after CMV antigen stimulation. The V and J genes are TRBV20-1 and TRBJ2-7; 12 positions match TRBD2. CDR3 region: CSAPLAGGPSDEQYF. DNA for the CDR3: TGCAGTGCTCCTCTAGCGGGGGGGCCTTCTGACGAGCAGTACTTC.